The next 22 T cell receptor beta chains were all read from a single sample in a study of shared clonotypes between healthy human individuals. Method: immunoSEQ multiplex PCR; TCRdb's copy keeps in-frame clones and lacks some. The sample holds about 2.3 million clones, around 90% seen once. Sequencing used naive CD4+ T cells from PBMCs. Subset denoted: CD45RA+ positively selected. Source of these receptors: a man between 18 and 29 years old in good health. Some clones in this sample may be carry-over from other donors' samples.

The CDR3 region has the DNA TGTGCCTCGACGACAGTAAACATTCAGTACTTC. It specifies CASTTVNIQYF. The V and J genes are TRBV30 and TRBJ2-4, with a possible D match to TRBD1 (5 bases). CDR3 length: 11 residues. V dropped 7 bases and J dropped 6 bases, with 10 bases sitting between them. The germline V gene encodes CDR1 GTSNPN and CDR2 SVGIG (reference sequence).

This clone came up a few times. This rearrangement joins TRBV6-5 to TRBJ1-2; a weak D match, TRBD1 (5 bases). V lost 4 bases and J lost 4, with 13 bases in between. The CDR3 is made up of 14 amino acids. Looked up from germline, CDR1 is MNHEY and CDR2 is SVGAGI. CDR3 loop: CASSFDRGSYGYTF. The DNA for the CDR3 is TGTGCCAGCAGTTTTGATAGGGGCTCCTATGGCTACACCTTC.

This clone has a single count. The CDR3 region has the DNA TGCGCCAGCAGCCAAGTGACGCAGGCCCAGAGCTATGGCTACACCTTC. Translation gives CASSQVTQAQSYGYTF. J is TRBJ1-2 and V is TRBV4-1; D gene uncertain. With 1 base removed from V and 4 bases from J, the gap between germline ends came to 16 bases. The CDR3 spans 16 residues. Germline V gives CDR1 MGHRA, CDR2 YSYEKL.

V gene TRBV15 combines with J gene TRBJ1-4, with D maybe TRBD1 (5 bases). Between the trimmed V and J ends, which lost 0 bases and 7 bases, there was a span of 12 bases. Germline CDR1 LNHNV, CDR2 YYDKDF (reference sequence). CDR3 length: 15 residues. The CDR3 protein is CATSREKGRGEKLFF. The CDR3, as DNA: TGTGCCACCAGCAGAGAAAAGGGGCGCGGTGAAAAACTGTTTTTT. The complete variable domain, with remaining parts taken from reference TRBV15 and TRBJ1-4, reads DAMVIQNPRYQVTQFGKPVTLSCSQTLNHNVMYWYQQKSSQAPKLLFHYYDKDFNNEADTPDNFQSRRPNTSFCFLDIRSPGLGDTAMYLCATSREKGRGEKLFFGSGTQLSVL.

The V gene is TRBV5-1, the J gene TRBJ2-2; TRBD2 matches 7 bases. CDR1 is SGHRS, CDR2 YFSETQ, per germline. The CDR3 sequence is 16 residues long. Germline trimming cut 7 bases from V and 5 bases from J; bases unmatched to any gene: 14. The CDR3 here is CASSGLAGVGTGELFF. The CDR3 DNA is TGCGCCAGCTCCGGACTTGCGGGAGTGGGGACCGGGGAGCTGTTTTTT.

This sequence joins TRBV29-1 and TRBJ1-5, with D maybe TRBD1 (6 bases). Germline V gives CDR1 SQVTM, CDR2 ANQGSEA. The CDR3 is 14 residues long. V lost 4 bases and J 5 bases, leaving 15 bases between the germline ends. CDR3 DNA sequence: TGCAGCGTTGGTGTGGGGGGGCGCGATCAGCCCCAGCATTTT. Protein sequence: CSVGVGGRDQPQHF. Looking up the rest from reference TRBV29-1 and TRBJ1-5 gives the full variable domain: SAVISQKPSRDICQRGTSLTIQCQVDSQVTMMFWYRQQPGQSLTLIATANQGSEATYESGFVIDKFPISRPNLTFSTLTVSNMSPEDSSIYLCSVGVGGRDQPQHFGDGTRLSIL.

V usage is TRBV5-1 and J usage is TRBJ2-5; D unclear. Germline values: CDR1 SGHRS, CDR2 YFSETQ. The CDR3 loop spans 13 amino acids. V was clipped by 0 bases and J by 7 bases, with 10 bases between them. The CDR3 nucleotides read TGCGCCAGCAGCTTGGGCCAGACCGGGACCCAGTACTTC. It specifies CASSLGQTGTQYF.

CDR3 sequence: CASSFDPGAYNEQFF. The CDR3 bases are TGCGCCAGCAGCTTCGACCCTGGGGCCTACAATGAGCAGTTCTTC. V and J are TRBV5-1 and TRBJ2-1; D is undetermined. Trimming removed 2 bases from V and 2 bases from J, with 11 bases in between. The germline V gene has CDR1 SGHRS and CDR2 YFSETQ. The CDR3 is 15 amino acids.

Here the CDR3 reads CASSLSLNEKLFF. The CDR3, as DNA: TGTGCCAGCTCACTCTCCCTTAATGAAAAACTGTTTTTT. The rearrangement uses TRBV18 and TRBJ1-4; D not certain. The CDR3 has 13 residues. The ends were cut back, 4 bases at V and 4 bases at J, with 7 bases in the middle. CDR1 is KGHSH and CDR2 is LQKENI in the germline V gene.

J is TRBJ2-1 and V is TRBV6-5, with 7 nucleotides matching TRBD2. Germline CDR1 is MNHEY and CDR2 is SVGAGI. The ends lost 10 bases at V and 5 bases at J; junction bases unmatched: 8. The CDR3 is 13 residues long. Here the CDR3 DNA reads TGTGCCACCACTGGCCTAGCGGACAATGAGCAGTTCTTC. Its protein is CATTGLADNEQFF.

The CDR3 reads CASSSNRYEQYF. CDR3 DNA: TGTGCCAGTAGTTCCAACAGGTACGAGCAGTACTTC. The rearrangement links TRBV19 to TRBJ2-7, with D possibly TRBD1 on 5 matching bases. CDR3 length: 12 amino acids. CDR1 and CDR2 (germline): LNHDA, SQIVND (reference sequence). The V end lost 5 bases, the J end lost 4 bases, and 9 bases lay between the germline ends.

V gene TRBV5-1 combines with J gene TRBJ2-7; no reliable D call. Germline V gene sequence: CDR1 SGHRS, CDR2 YFSETQ. Trimming cost V 3 bases and J 6 bases, with 10 bases left between them. CDR3 length equals 12 residues. This CDR3 is CASSSGLGEQYF. DNA of the CDR3: TGCGCCAGCAGCTCCGGGTTAGGCGAGCAGTACTTC.

About this clone: The sample carries other DNA sequences with the same CDR3. V gene TRBV9 combines with J gene TRBJ2-5, with a tentative D call TRBD1 (6 bases). V lost 2 bases and J 2 bases, leaving 7 bases between the germline ends. The CDR3 is 13 amino acids. CDR1 is SGDLS and CDR2 is YYNGEE in the germline V gene. The CDR3 bases are TGTGCCAGCAGCGTTACAGGGCAAGAGACCCAGTACTTC. Translating it yields CASSVTGQETQYF.

The J gene is TRBJ2-5, the V gene TRBV2; the D gene is possibly TRBD1 (5 bases). Germline V lookup: CDR1 SNHLY, CDR2 FYNNEI. This CDR3 is built from 13 residues. Trimming cost V 8 bases and J 5 bases, with 15 bases left between them. The CDR3 DNA is TGTGCCAGCGTCGGCTACCCAGGGGAGACCCAGTACTTC. Translated, it gives CASVGYPGETQYF.

A single count supports this clone. CDR3 nucleotides: TGTGCCAGCAGCTCCCCACTGGCCAACGTCCTGACTTTC. It specifies CASSSPLANVLTF. The chain combines TRBV7-8 with TRBJ2-6, with D hard to call. This CDR3 spans 13 amino acids. Germline V CDR1 and CDR2: SGHVS, FQNEAQ. Trimming took 4 bases from V and 6 from J, leaving 7 bases between them.

The gene calls are TRBV6-1 and TRBJ1-2, with no clear D. Germline V CDR1 and CDR2: MNHNS, SASEGT. This CDR3 spans 13 amino acids. Trimming pared 8 bases from V and 0 bases from J, leaving 10 bases between. CDR3 bases: TGTGCCAGCCTTCCGCTCTCTAACTATGGCTACACCTTC. This translates into CASLPLSNYGYTF.

This clone was detected only once. This chain uses TRBV7-9 with TRBJ2-7; 13 nucleotides agree with TRBD2. V was clipped by 5 bases and J by 1 base; unmatched bases: 8. The length of the CDR3 is 17 residues. Germline V gives CDR1 SEHNR, CDR2 FQNEAQ (reference sequence). In nucleotides, the CDR3 is TGTGCCAGCAGCAAAGGACTAGCGGGAGACGTTTCCTACGAGCAGTACTTC. Amino acid sequence: CASSKGLAGDVSYEQYF.

The J gene is TRBJ2-1, the V gene TRBV12-2. TRBV12-2 is designated a pseudogene. The CDR3 covers 22 residues. The CDR3 nucleotides read TGTGCAAGTCGCGTCTTCGGGACCCGGCGCGCTCACGTCTGGAGCTCCTACAATGAGCAGTTCTTC. This translates into CASRVFGTRRAHVWSSYNEQFF.

The chain couples TRBV7-2 to TRBJ1-2, with D possibly TRBD1 on 5 matching bases. Germline assignment: CDR1 SGHTA and CDR2 FQGNSA. Trimming pared 1 base from V and 4 bases from J, leaving 10 bases between. CDR3 length: 14 residues. CDR3 amino acids: CASSLELGVYGYTF. The CDR3, as DNA: TGTGCCAGCAGCTTAGAGTTGGGGGTCTATGGCTACACCTTC.

This clone was picked up a small number of times. The chain has TRBV7-9 and TRBJ1-1; the D gene is possibly TRBD1 (5 bases). V was trimmed by 5 bases and J by 1 base, leaving 14 bases between them. The CDR3 is made up of 15 amino acids. CDR1 is SEHNR and CDR2 is FQNEAQ in the germline V gene (reference sequence). CDR3 protein: CASSRTSGTNTEAFF. DNA of the CDR3: TGTGCCAGCAGCAGAACTTCAGGGACGAACACTGAAGCTTTCTTT.

This sequence joins TRBV7-9 and TRBJ1-4, with 8 bases lining up with TRBD1. The CDR3 runs to 13 residues. J gave up 8 bases and V 5 bases, and 4 bases lay outside the gene matches. Per the germline V gene, CDR1 is SEHNR and CDR2 is FQNEAQ (reference sequence). The CDR3: CASSTRTGEKLFF. CDR3 in DNA: TGTGCCAGCAGCACCAGGACAGGGGAAAAACTGTTTTTT.

This chain joins TRBV11-1 and TRBJ2-7; no definite D call. The CDR3 spans 11 residues. CDR1 is SGHAT and CDR2 is FQDESV in the germline V gene (reference sequence). The V end lost 4 bases, the J end lost 5 bases, and 6 bases lay between the germline ends. The CDR3 region is CASSSYNEQYF. The CDR3 DNA reads as TGTGCCAGCAGCTCTTATAACGAGCAGTACTTC.